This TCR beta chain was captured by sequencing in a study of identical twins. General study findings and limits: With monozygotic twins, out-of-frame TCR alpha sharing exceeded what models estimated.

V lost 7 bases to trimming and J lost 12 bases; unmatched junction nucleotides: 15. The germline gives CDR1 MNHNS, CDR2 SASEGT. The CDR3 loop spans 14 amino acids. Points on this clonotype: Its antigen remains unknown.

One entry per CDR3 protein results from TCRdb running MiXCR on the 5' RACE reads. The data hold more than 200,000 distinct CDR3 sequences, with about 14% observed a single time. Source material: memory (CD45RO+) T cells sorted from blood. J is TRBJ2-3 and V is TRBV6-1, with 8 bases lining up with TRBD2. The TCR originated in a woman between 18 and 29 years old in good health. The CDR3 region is CASMPALTAGDQYF. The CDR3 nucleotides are TGTGCCAGCATGCCAGCACTCACAGCGGGAGACCAGTATTTT.